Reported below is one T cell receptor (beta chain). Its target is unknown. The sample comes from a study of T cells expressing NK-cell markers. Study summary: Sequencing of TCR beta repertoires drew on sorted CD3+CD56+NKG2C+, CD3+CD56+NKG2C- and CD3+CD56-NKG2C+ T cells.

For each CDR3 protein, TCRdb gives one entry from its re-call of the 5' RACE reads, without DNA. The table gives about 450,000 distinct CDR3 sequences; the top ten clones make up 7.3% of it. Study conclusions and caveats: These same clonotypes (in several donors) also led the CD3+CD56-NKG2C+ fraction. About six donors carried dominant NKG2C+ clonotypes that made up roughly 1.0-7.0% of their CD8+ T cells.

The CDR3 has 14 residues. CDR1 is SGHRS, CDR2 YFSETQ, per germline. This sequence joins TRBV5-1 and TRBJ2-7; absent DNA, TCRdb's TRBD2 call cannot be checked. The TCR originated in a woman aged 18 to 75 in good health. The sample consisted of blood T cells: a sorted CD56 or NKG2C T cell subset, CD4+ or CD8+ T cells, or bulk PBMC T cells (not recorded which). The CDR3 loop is CASSPIAGPYEQYF.